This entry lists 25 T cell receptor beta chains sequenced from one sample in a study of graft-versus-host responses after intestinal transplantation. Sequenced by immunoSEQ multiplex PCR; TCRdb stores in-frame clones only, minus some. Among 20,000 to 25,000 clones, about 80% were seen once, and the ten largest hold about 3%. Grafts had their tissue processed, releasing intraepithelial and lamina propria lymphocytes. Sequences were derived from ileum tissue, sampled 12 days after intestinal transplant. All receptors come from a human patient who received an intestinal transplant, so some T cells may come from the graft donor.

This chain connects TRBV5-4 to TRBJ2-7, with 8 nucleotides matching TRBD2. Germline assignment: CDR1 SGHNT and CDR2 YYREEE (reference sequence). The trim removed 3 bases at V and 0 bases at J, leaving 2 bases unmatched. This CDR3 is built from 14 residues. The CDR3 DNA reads TGTGCCAGCAGCTGGGGGACTAGCTCCTACGAGCAGTACTTC. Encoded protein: CASSWGTSSYEQYF.

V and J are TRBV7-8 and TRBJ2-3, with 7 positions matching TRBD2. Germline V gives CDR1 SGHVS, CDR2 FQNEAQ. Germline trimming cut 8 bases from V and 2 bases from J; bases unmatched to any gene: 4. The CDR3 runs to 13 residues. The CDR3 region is CASGRENTDTQYF. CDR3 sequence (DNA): TGTGCCAGCGGGCGGGAGAACACAGATACGCAGTATTTT.

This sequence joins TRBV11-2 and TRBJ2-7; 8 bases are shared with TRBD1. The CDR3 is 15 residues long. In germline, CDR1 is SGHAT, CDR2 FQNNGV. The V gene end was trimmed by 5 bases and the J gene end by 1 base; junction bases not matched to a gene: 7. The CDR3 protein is CASSRTGGRSYEQYF. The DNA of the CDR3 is TGTGCCAGCAGCCGAACAGGGGGGCGGTCCTACGAGCAGTACTTC. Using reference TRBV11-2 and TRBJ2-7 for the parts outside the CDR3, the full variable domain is EAGVAQSPRYKIIEKRQSVAFWCNPISGHATLYWYQQILGQGPKLLIQFQNNGVVDDSQLPKDRFSAERLKGVDSTLKIQPAKLEDSAVYLCASSRTGGRSYEQYFGPGTRLTVT.

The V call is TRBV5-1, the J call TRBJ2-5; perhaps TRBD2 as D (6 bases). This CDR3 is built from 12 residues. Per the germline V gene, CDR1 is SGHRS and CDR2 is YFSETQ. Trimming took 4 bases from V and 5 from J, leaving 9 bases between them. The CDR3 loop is CASSLAGETQYF. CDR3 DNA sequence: TGCGCCAGCAGCCTTGCGGGGGAGACCCAGTACTTC.

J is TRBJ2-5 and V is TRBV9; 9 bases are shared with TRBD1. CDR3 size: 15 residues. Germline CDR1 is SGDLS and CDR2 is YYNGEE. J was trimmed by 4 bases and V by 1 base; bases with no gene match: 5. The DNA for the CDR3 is TGTGCCAGCAGCGTACTCGGGACAGGGAGAGAGACCCAGTACTTC. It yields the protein CASSVLGTGRETQYF. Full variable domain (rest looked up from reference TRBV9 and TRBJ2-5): DSGVTQTPKHLITATGQRVTLRCSPRSGDLSVYWYQQSLDQGLQFLIQYYNGEERAKGNILERFSAQQFPDLHSELNLSSLELGDSALYFCASSVLGTGRETQYFGPGTRLLVL.

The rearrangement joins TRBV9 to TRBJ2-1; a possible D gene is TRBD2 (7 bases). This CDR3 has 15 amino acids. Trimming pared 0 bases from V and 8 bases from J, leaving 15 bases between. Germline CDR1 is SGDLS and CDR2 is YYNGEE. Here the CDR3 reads CASSVAWGGWYEQFF. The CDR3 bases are TGTGCCAGCAGCGTAGCGTGGGGGGGCTGGTATGAGCAGTTCTTC.

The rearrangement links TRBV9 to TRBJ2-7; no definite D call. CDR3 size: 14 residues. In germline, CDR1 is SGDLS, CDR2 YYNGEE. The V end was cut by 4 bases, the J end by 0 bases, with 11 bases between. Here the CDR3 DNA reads TGTGCCAGCAGCCCGAGCGCCCTCTCCTACGAGCAGTACTTC. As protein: CASSPSALSYEQYF.

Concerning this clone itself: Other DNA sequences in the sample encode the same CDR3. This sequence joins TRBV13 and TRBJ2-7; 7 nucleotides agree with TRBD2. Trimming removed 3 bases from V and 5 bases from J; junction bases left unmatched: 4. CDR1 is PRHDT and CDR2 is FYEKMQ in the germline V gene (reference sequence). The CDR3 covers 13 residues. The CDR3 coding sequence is TGTGCCAGCAGCTTGGGGAGGGCGCACGAGCAGTACTTC. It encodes CASSLGRAHEQYF.

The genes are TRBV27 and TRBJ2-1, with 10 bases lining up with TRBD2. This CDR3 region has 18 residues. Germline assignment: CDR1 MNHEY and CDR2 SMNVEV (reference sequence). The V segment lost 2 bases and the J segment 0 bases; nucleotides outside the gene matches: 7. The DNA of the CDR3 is TGTGCCAGCAGTTTAAGGCTGGCTAGCGGGAGCTCCTACAATGAGCAGTTCTTC. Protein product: CASSLRLASGSSYNEQFF.

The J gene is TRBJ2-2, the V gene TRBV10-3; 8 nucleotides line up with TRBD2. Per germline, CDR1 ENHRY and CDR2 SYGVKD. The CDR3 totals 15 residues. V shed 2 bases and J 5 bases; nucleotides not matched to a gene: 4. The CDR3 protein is CAISEDRGGTGELFF. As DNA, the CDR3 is TGTGCCATCAGTGAGGATCGCGGGGGGACCGGGGAGCTGTTTTTT.

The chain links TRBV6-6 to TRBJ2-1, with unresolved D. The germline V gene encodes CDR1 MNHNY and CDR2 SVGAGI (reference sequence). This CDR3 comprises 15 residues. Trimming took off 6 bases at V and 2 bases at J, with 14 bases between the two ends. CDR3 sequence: CASSRHIPAYNEQFF. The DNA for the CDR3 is TGTGCCAGCAGCCGTCACATACCCGCCTACAATGAGCAGTTCTTC.

CDR3 protein: CASSWGQGAREQYF. CDR3 sequence (DNA): TGTGCCAGCAGCTGGGGACAGGGGGCACGGGAGCAGTACTTC. The rearrangement links TRBV5-8 to TRBJ2-7; 12 positions match TRBD1. The germline gives CDR1 SGHTS, CDR2 YDEGEE. Losses at the gene ends were 3 bases for V and 7 bases for J; bases not matched to a gene: 5. The CDR3 consists of 14 residues.

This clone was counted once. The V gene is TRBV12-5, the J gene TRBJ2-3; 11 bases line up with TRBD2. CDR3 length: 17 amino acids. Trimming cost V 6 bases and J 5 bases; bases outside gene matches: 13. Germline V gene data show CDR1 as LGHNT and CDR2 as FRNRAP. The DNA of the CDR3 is TGTGCTAGTGGCCTCTGGGTAGCGGGGGGGCCGGGAGATACGCAGTATTTT. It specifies CASGLWVAGGPGDTQYF. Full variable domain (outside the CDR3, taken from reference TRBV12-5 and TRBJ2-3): DARVTQTPRHKVTEMGQEVTMRCQPILGHNTVFWYRQTMMQGLELLAYFRNRAPLDDSGMPKDRFSAEMPDATLATLKIQPSEPRDSAVYFCASGLWVAGGPGDTQYFGPGTRLTVL.

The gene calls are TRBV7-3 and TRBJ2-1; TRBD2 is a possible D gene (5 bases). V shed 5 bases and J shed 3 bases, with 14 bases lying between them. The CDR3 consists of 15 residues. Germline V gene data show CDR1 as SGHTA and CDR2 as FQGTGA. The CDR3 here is CASSPGLLSYNEQFF. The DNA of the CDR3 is TGTGCCAGCAGCCCAGGACTTCTGAGCTACAATGAGCAGTTCTTC.

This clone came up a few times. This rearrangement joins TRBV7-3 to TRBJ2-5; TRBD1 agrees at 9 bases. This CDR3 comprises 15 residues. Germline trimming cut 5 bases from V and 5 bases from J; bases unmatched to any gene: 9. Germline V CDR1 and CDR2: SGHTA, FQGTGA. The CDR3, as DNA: TGTGCCAGCAGCACCGGAACAGGGGGCCTGGAGACCCAGTACTTC. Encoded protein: CASSTGTGGLETQYF.

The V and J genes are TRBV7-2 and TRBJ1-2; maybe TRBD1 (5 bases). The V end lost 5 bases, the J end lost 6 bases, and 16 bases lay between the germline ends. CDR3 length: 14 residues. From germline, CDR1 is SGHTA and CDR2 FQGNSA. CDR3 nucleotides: TGTGCCAGCAGCATACCGTTCGGGGGACATGGCTACACCTTC. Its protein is CASSIPFGGHGYTF.

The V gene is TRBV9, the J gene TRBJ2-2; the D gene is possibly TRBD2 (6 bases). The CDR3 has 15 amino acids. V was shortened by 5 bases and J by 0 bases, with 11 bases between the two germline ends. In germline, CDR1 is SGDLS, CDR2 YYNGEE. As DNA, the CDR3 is TGTGCCAGCAGGGGAGGAGGATCGAACACCGGGGAGCTGTTTTTT. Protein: CASRGGGSNTGELFF.

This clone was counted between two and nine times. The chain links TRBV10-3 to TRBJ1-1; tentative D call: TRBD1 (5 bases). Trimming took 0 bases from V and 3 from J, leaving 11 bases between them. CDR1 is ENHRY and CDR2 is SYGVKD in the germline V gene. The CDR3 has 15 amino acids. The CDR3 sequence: CAISESGGGDTEAFF. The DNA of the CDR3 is TGTGCCATCAGTGAGTCGGGGGGGGGAGACACTGAAGCTTTCTTT.

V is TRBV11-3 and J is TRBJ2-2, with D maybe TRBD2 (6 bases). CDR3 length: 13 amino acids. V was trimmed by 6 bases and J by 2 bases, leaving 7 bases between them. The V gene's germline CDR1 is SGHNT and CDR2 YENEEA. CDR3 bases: TGTGCCAGCAGGGAGGGAAACACCGGGGAGCTGTTTTTT. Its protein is CASREGNTGELFF.

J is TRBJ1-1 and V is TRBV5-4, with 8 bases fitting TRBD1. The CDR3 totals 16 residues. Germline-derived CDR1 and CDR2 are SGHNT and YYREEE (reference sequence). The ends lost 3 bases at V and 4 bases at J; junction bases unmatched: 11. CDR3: CASSYRGAGWPTEAFF. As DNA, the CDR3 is TGTGCCAGCAGCTACAGGGGGGCCGGCTGGCCCACTGAAGCTTTCTTT.

CDR3 sequence: CASSDPSLIYNEQFF. CDR3 sequence (DNA): TGTGCCAGCAGTGACCCCTCCCTTATCTACAATGAGCAGTTCTTC. The J gene is TRBJ2-1, the V gene TRBV2; D uncertain. The germline V gene has CDR1 SNHLY and CDR2 FYNNEI. The V and J ends lost 3 bases and 3 bases respectively, with 12 bases between them. This CDR3 region has 15 residues.

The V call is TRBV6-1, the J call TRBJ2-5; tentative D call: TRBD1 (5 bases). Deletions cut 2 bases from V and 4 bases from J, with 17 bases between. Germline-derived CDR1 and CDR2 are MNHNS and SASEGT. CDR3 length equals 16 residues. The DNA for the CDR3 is TGTGCCAGCAGTGAATTCAGGGTAACGGGCGCAGAGACCCAGTACTTC. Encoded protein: CASSEFRVTGAETQYF.

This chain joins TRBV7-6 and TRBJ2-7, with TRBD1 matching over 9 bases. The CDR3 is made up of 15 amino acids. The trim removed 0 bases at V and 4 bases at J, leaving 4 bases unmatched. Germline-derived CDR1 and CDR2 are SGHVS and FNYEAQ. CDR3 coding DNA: TGTGCCAGCAGCTTAGCGTCGGACAGGGGATACGAGCAGTACTTC. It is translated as CASSLASDRGYEQYF.

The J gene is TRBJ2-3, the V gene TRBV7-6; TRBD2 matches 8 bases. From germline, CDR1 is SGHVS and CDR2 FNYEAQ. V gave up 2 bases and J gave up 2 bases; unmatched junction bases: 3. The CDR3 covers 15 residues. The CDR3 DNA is TGTGCCAGCAGCTTATTTAGCGGGGTCACAGATACGCAGTATTTT. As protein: CASSLFSGVTDTQYF.

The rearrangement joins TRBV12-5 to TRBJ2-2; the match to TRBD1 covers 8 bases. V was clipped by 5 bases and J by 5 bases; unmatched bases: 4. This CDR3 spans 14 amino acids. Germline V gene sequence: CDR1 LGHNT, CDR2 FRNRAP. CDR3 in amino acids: CASGQGAGTGELFF. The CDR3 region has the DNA TGTGCTAGTGGTCAGGGGGCCGGAACCGGGGAGCTGTTTTTT.